Each of the 30 T cell receptor beta chains below was sequenced from the same sample in a study of blood T cell repertoires in COVID-19. TCRdb's copy holds only in-frame clones and misses some; the assay was immunoSEQ multiplex PCR. The sample shows about 240,000 clones, about nine tenths of them seen only once. The sample comprised peripheral blood. The receptors were gathered from a man in his 60s who had recovered from COVID-19.

The chain recombines TRBV5-6 with TRBJ2-3; 9 nucleotides agree with TRBD2. CDR3 size: 16 residues. V shed 4 bases and J 1 base; nucleotides not matched to a gene: 7. Germline V gene sequence: CDR1 SGHDT, CDR2 YYEEEE. The DNA of the CDR3 is TGTGCCAGCAGCCTCCCGGCTAGCGGGGGCACAGATACGCAGTATTTT. As protein: CASSLPASGGTDTQYF. The full variable domain, rest sourced from reference TRBV5-6 and TRBJ2-3, is DAGVTQSPTHLIKTRGQQVTLRCSPKSGHDTVSWYQQALGQGPQFIFQYYEEEERQRGNFPDRFSGHQFPNYSSELNVNALLLGDSALYLCASSLPASGGTDTQYFGPGTRLTVL.

This clone was found once. V is TRBV2 and J is TRBJ1-5; maybe TRBD1 (5 bases). The CDR3 contains 16 residues. Looked up from germline, CDR1 is SNHLY and CDR2 is FYNNEI. V shed 4 bases and J shed 5 bases, with 18 bases lying between them. Here the CDR3 DNA reads TGTGCCAGCAGTGGGGGGACGGGGAGGGACCATCAGCCCCAGCATTTT. It codes for CASSGGTGRDHQPQHF.

The CDR3 nucleotides are TGTGCCAGCAGCTGGGATCCGGGACAGGGCATGGTCGGGGAGCTGTTTTTT. Its protein is CASSWDPGQGMVGELFF. This chain links TRBV5-5 with TRBJ2-2; 9 nucleotides match TRBD1. The CDR3 runs to 17 residues. Germline CDR1 and CDR2: SGHKS and YYEKEE (reference sequence). The J segment lost 7 bases and the V segment lost 3 bases, leaving 13 bases of the junction unmatched.

The chain employs TRBV18 and TRBJ1-4; 7 bases line up with TRBD1. The CDR3 is 15 residues long. V lost 8 bases to trimming and J lost 4 bases; unmatched junction nucleotides: 10. Germline assignment: CDR1 KGHSH and CDR2 LQKENI. In DNA, the CDR3 is TGTGCCAGCGCTTCCTTCGGGACAGATAATGAAAAACTGTTTTTT. Its protein product is CASASFGTDNEKLFF.

The chain is built from TRBV7-2 and TRBJ2-1, with D possibly matching TRBD2 (7 bases). This CDR3 contains 17 residues. The V end lost 5 bases, the J end lost 0 bases, and 17 bases lay between the germline ends. In germline, CDR1 is SGHTA, CDR2 FQGNSA. The CDR3 reads CASSLGGGRSSYNEQFF. Written as DNA, the CDR3 is TGTGCCAGCAGCCTAGGGGGGGGGAGGAGCTCCTACAATGAGCAGTTCTTC.

The chain is built from TRBV18 and TRBJ2-1, with D possibly being TRBD2 (6 bases). V lost 1 base, J lost 1 base, and 8 bases lay in between. The CDR3 spans 15 residues. Germline V gives CDR1 KGHSH, CDR2 LQKENI. CDR3 sequence: CASSPLAGSYNEQFF. The CDR3 DNA sequence: TGTGCCAGCTCACCACTCGCGGGGTCCTACAATGAGCAGTTCTTC.

V gene TRBV3-1 (or the pseudogene TRBV3-2) combines with J gene TRBJ2-1; maybe TRBD2 (5 bases). The V end lost 4 bases, the J end lost 4 bases, and 11 bases lay between the germline ends. The CDR3 loop spans 14 amino acids. Germline CDR1 LGHDT, CDR2 YNNKEL (reference sequence). CDR3 DNA sequence: TGTGCCAGCAGCCGCTCTACTAGTTACAATGAGCAGTTCTTC. Protein: CASSRSTSYNEQFF.

The V call is TRBV12-3 or TRBV12-4, the J call TRBJ1-1; no firm D call. There are 13 residues in the CDR3. V was cut by 6 bases and J by 2 bases, with 10 bases left in between. The CDR3 coding sequence is TGTGCCAGCAGCCCCCCGGTTAACACTGAAGCTTTCTTT. It is translated as CASSPPVNTEAFF.

The V gene is TRBV6-1, the J gene TRBJ2-7; perhaps TRBD2 as D (6 bases). Germline CDR1 is MNHNS and CDR2 is SASEGT. Trimming took 1 base from V and 1 from J, leaving 11 bases between them. The CDR3 consists of 15 residues. The CDR3 spells CASSEERAVSYEQYV. CDR3 DNA: TGTGCCAGCAGTGAAGAGCGGGCAGTGTCCTACGAGCAGTACGTC.

This chain connects TRBV7-9 to TRBJ1-1; TRBD1 is a possible D gene (6 bases). The CDR3 totals 15 residues. Germline-derived CDR1 and CDR2 are SEHNR and FQNEAQ (reference sequence). V lost 6 bases and J lost 1, with 15 bases in between. For the CDR3, the DNA is TGTGCCAGCAGACCAGTGGGGACACCGAACACTGAAGCTTTCTTT. Its translation is CASRPVGTPNTEAFF.

The V gene is TRBV7-2, the J gene TRBJ1-4, with 8 nucleotides matching TRBD1. The length of the CDR3 is 16 residues. J lost 2 bases, V lost 4 bases, and 6 bases had no gene match. Germline CDR1 is SGHTA and CDR2 is FQGNSA. The CDR3 DNA sequence: TGTGCCAGCAGCTCTCAGGGGGCCTGGACTAATGAAAAACTGTTTTTT. This codes for CASSSQGAWTNEKLFF.

This chain joins TRBV28 and TRBJ1-4; D call uncertain. The CDR3 loop spans 14 amino acids. Germline assignment: CDR1 MDHEN and CDR2 SYDVKM. V was trimmed by 4 bases and J by 8 bases, leaving 14 bases between them. The CDR3 region is CASSYEGLGEKLFF. In nucleotides, the CDR3 is TGTGCCAGCAGTTATGAGGGTTTAGGGGAAAAACTGTTTTTT.

The V call is TRBV5-4, the J call TRBJ2-4; tentatively, D is TRBD1 (5 bases). The germline V and J ends were trimmed by 1 base and 3 bases, with 11 bases remaining between them. CDR3 length: 15 residues. Germline V gives CDR1 SGHNT, CDR2 YYREEE (reference sequence). The CDR3, as DNA: TGTGCCAGCAGCTTGTACGGGCAGGGCAAAAACATTCAGTACTTC. Its translation is CASSLYGQGKNIQYF.

This chain connects TRBV10-3 to TRBJ2-1; 11 nucleotides match TRBD1. J lost 9 bases, V lost 6 bases, and 7 bases had no gene match. CDR1 is ENHRY, CDR2 SYGVKD, per germline. This CDR3 contains 14 residues. The CDR3 here is CAIRRDRGVVEQFF. CDR3 in DNA: TGTGCCATCAGGAGGGACAGGGGGGTTGTTGAGCAGTTCTTC.

This chain links TRBV21-1 with TRBJ2-3; TRBD1 was called by the table and not checked on the DNA. TRBV21-1 is a listed pseudogene. The CDR3 has 18 amino acids. The CDR3 loop is CASRGSQTGFRGTDTQYF. In DNA form, the CDR3 reads TGTGCCAGCAGGGGGTCCCAGACAGGTTTCCGAGGCACAGATACGCAGTATTTT.

The J gene is TRBJ2-1, the V gene TRBV19; 9 bases map to TRBD1. The CDR3 length is 16 residues. V was clipped by 8 bases and J by 6 bases; unmatched bases: 14. The germline V gene has CDR1 LNHDA and CDR2 SQIVND (reference sequence). CDR3 residues: CASGSLAGTGFNEQFF. CDR3 DNA sequence: TGTGCCAGTGGGTCACTGGCAGGGACAGGGTTCAATGAGCAGTTCTTC. Supplemented by reference TRBV19 and TRBJ2-1, the full variable domain reads DGGITQSPKYLFRKEGQNVTLSCEQNLNHDAMYWYRQDPGQGLRLIYYSQIVNDFQKGDIAEGYSVSREKKESFPLTVTSAQKNPTAFYLCASGSLAGTGFNEQFFGPGTRLTVL.

This rearrangement joins TRBV5-4 to TRBJ2-3, with D perhaps TRBD2 (5 bases). The ends were cut back, 3 bases at V and 6 bases at J, with 11 bases in the middle. The CDR3 has 13 amino acids. CDR1 SGHNT and CDR2 YYREEE come from the germline V gene (reference sequence). The DNA for the CDR3 is TGTGCCAGCAGCTCCGGGTGGAGGGATACGCAGTATTTT. This gives the protein CASSSGWRDTQYF.

The chain employs TRBV27 and TRBJ1-4; D gene ambiguous. The CDR3 is 12 residues long. The germline V gene has CDR1 MNHEY and CDR2 SMNVEV (reference sequence). Trimming cost V 5 bases and J 4 bases, with 5 bases left between them. CDR3 residues: CASSTGNEKLFF. The CDR3 DNA sequence: TGTGCCAGCAGTACCGGTAATGAAAAACTGTTTTTT.

The chain uses TRBV3-1 (or the pseudogene TRBV3-2) and TRBJ1-2; 8 bases match TRBD1. The CDR3 runs to 14 residues. J was trimmed by 5 bases and V by 5 bases; bases with no gene match: 7. Germline V CDR1 and CDR2: LGHDT, YNNKEL (reference sequence). As DNA, the CDR3 is TGTGCCAGCAGCTCCCCAGGGGGCGGTTATGGCTACACCTTC. Its translation is CASSSPGGGYGYTF.

The chain has TRBV4-1 and TRBJ1-4; 9 nucleotides align to TRBD1. Looked up from germline, CDR1 is MGHRA and CDR2 is YSYEKL. The CDR3 runs 15 residues. With V trimmed by 4 bases and J by 4 bases, 4 bases remained unmatched. CDR3 bases: TGCGCCAGCAGCCGGACAGGGGCGGATAATGAAAAACTGTTTTTT. It encodes CASSRTGADNEKLFF.

V is TRBV7-8 and J is TRBJ2-5; D remains ambiguous. Germline values: CDR1 SGHVS, CDR2 FQNEAQ. The V end lost 4 bases, the J end lost 5 bases, and 17 bases lay between the germline ends. The CDR3 consists of 15 residues. The CDR3 coding sequence is TGTGCCAGCAGCTACCGAGGCTCAAATCACGAGACCCAGTACTTC. Translation gives CASSYRGSNHETQYF.

This sequence joins TRBV9 and TRBJ2-5; the D is unclear. Trimming removed 4 bases at V and 1 base at J, with 2 bases between. The germline V gene encodes CDR1 SGDLS and CDR2 YYNGEE. The CDR3 has 11 residues. The CDR3 region has the DNA TGTGCCAGCAGCCTCCAAGAGACCCAGTACTTC. It translates to CASSLQETQYF.

This chain connects TRBV28 to TRBJ1-5; perhaps TRBD1 as D (5 bases). Per germline, CDR1 MDHEN and CDR2 SYDVKM. This CDR3 is built from 16 residues. V was pared by 5 bases and J by 0 bases, with 14 bases between. CDR3 sequence reads: CASSPPGLHSNQPQHF. CDR3 sequence (DNA): TGTGCCAGCAGTCCACCGGGACTTCATAGCAATCAGCCCCAGCATTTT.

This chain uses TRBV3-1 (or the pseudogene TRBV3-2) with TRBJ2-3; 15 bases match TRBD2. Trimming at V came to 4 bases and at J to 5 bases, leaving 7 bases not matched to a gene. The CDR3 consists of 17 residues. CDR1 and CDR2 (germline): LGHDT, YNNKEL (reference sequence). The CDR3 DNA follows: TGTGCCAGCAGCCTACGGACTAGCGGGGGGGCAGGAGATACGCAGTATTTT. This encodes CASSLRTSGGAGDTQYF.

The chain is built from TRBV19 and TRBJ1-1, with D maybe TRBD1 (6 bases). In germline, CDR1 is LNHDA, CDR2 SQIVND (reference sequence). The length of the CDR3 is 15 residues. Deletions cut 5 bases from V and 2 bases from J, with 15 bases between. The CDR3 DNA follows: TGTGCCAGTAGTCCCTTCGGGGGGGCCAACACTGAAGCTTTCTTT. Translated: CASSPFGGANTEAFF. Combining the CDR3 with reference TRBV19 and TRBJ1-1 gives the whole variable domain DGGITQSPKYLFRKEGQNVTLSCEQNLNHDAMYWYRQDPGQGLRLIYYSQIVNDFQKGDIAEGYSVSREKKESFPLTVTSAQKNPTAFYLCASSPFGGANTEAFFGQGTRLTVV.

The gene calls are TRBV24-1 and TRBJ1-2; TRBD1 aligns across 8 bases. The CDR3 is 13 amino acids. Germline CDR1 reads KGHDR; CDR2 reads SFDVKD. V was pared by 2 bases and J by 7 bases, with 2 bases of the junction left unmatched. CDR3 bases: TGTGCCACCAGTGATTGGGACAGGATTGGCTACACCTTC. Its protein is CATSDWDRIGYTF.

The chain joins TRBV6-1 to TRBJ2-4; D may be TRBD2 (5 bases). This CDR3 spans 14 amino acids. V lost 2 bases and J lost 10, with 15 bases in between. The V gene's germline CDR1 is MNHNS and CDR2 SASEGT. CDR3 coding DNA: TGTGCCAGCAGTGAATTAGACGCATCGGGAATTCAGTACTTC. It translates to CASSELDASGIQYF.

The CDR3 spells CASSLSVTYHGYTF. The CDR3 DNA is TGTGCCAGCAGTTTATCGGTAACATACCATGGCTACACCTTC. The chain combines TRBV27 with TRBJ1-2; no firm D call. The V end lost 0 bases, the J end lost 6 bases, and 11 bases lay between the germline ends. The CDR3 sequence is 14 residues long. CDR1 MNHEY and CDR2 SMNVEV come from the germline V gene (reference sequence).

The chain links TRBV3-1 (or the pseudogene TRBV3-2) to TRBJ1-2; 9 nucleotides line up with TRBD1. From germline, CDR1 is LGHDT and CDR2 YNNKEL (reference sequence). The CDR3 sequence is 16 residues long. The trim removed 4 bases at V and 7 bases at J, leaving 13 bases unmatched. The CDR3 loop is CASSPAPGQGFGGYTF. In DNA, the CDR3 is TGTGCCAGCAGCCCTGCCCCGGGACAGGGATTCGGTGGCTACACCTTC.

V is TRBV6-5 and J is TRBJ1-4, with 9 bases lining up with TRBD1. CDR1 is MNHEY, CDR2 SVGAGI, per germline. The length of the CDR3 is 15 residues. The ends lost 6 bases at V and 0 bases at J; junction bases unmatched: 2. In DNA form, the CDR3 reads TGTGCCAGCAGCCGACAGGGGGCAACTAATGAAAAACTGTTTTTT. Its translation: CASSRQGATNEKLFF.